The entry below describes one TCR beta chain. The antigen is not known. The data were taken from a study of vaccination and CD4 T cells after COVID-19. Background on the study: At a median approximately 72 days (range 14 to 241) after dose two, post-vaccine samples were obtained. Findings and limits, study-wide: In convalescent patients, a median approximately 86% of post-vaccine SARS-CoV-2-reactive clones appeared only after vaccination.

Described time point: late sampling 161 to 241 days after vaccination in a few convalescent patients. Treatment indicated: approximately nine-day PBMC culture with coronavirus spike peptide pools or control peptides (ViraFEST assay). ViraFEST expanded antigen-specific T cells with peptide pools, then sequenced TCRs. V dropped 2 bases and J dropped 1 base, with 9 bases sitting between them. In germline, CDR1 is MNHEY, CDR2 SVGAGI. This CDR3 is 15 amino acids long. The Oncomine TCR Beta short-read assay sequenced DNA from cultured CD4+ T cells. Cultured CD4+ T cells were the source of extracted genomic DNA. TCRdb re-called the PCR reads with MiXCR, one entry per CDR3 protein. The table includes under 20,000 distinct CDR3 sequences, roughly two fifths detected once.

The sample in question was CD4+ T cells from blood, cultured in vitro, obtained about 7 months after SARS-CoV-2 vaccination. The chain combines TRBV6-5 with TRBJ1-5; tentative D call: TRBD1 (5 bases). The clonotype was recovered from a human donor who had recovered from COVID-19. CDR3 DNA sequence: TGTGCCAGCAGTTACGGGCCAGGGAGCAATCAGCCCCAGCATTTT. Protein: CASSYGPGSNQPQHF.